The clone carrying this TCR beta chain was counted ten times or more. V lost 0 bases and J lost 5, with 7 bases in between. The CDR3 consists of 13 residues. Germline V lookup: CDR1 SGHTA, CDR2 FQGNSA. The data originate from a study of T cells in Graves' hyperthyroidism and ophthalmopathy. Researchers took RNA transcripts and amplified the TCR beta CDR3 regions from them. A set of HTBI primers served as the primers for a first-round RT-PCR of the TCR CDR3. TCRdb re-derived calls from the multiplex PCR reads in MiXCR, one entry per CDR3 protein. The sample consists of about 740,000 distinct CDR3 sequences, 14% of them appearing once.

Sequencing was carried out using blood. The V and J genes are TRBV7-2 and TRBJ1-1; D gene ambiguous. The receptor's source is a woman aged 18-29 years with Graves' hyperthyroidism. CDR3: CASSLARLTEAFF. CDR3 sequence (DNA): TGTGCCAGCAGCTTAGCTAGACTTACTGAAGCTTTCTTT.